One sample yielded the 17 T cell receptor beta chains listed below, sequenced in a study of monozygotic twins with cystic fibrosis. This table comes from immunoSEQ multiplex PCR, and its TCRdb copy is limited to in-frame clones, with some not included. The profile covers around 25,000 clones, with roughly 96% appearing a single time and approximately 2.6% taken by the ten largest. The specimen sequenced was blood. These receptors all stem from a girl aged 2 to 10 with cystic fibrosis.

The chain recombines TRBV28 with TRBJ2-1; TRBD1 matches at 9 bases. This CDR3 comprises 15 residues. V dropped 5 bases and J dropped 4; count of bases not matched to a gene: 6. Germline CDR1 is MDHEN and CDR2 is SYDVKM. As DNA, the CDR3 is TGTGCCAGCAGTCCCCCCGGGACAGGGTACAATGAGCAGTTCTTC. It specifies CASSPPGTGYNEQFF.

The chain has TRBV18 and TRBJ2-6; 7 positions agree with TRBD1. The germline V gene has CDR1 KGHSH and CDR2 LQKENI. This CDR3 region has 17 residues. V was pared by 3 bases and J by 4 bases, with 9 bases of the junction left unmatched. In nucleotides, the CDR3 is TGTGCCAGCTCACCCACCCGACAGGGTCCCGGGGCCAACGTCCTGACTTTC. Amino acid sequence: CASSPTRQGPGANVLTF. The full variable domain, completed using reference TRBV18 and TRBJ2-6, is NAGVMQNPRHLVRRRGQEARLRCSPMKGHSHVYWYRQLPEEGLKFMVYLQKENIIDESGMPKERFSAEFPKEGPSILRIQQVVRGDSAAYFCASSPTRQGPGANVLTFGAGSRLTVL.

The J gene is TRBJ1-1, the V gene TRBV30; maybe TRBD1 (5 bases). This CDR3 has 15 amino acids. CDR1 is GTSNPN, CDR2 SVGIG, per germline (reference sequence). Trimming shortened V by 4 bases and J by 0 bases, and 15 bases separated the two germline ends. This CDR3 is CAWIDGTLMNTEAFF. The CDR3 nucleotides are TGTGCCTGGATTGACGGGACCCTCATGAACACTGAAGCTTTCTTT.

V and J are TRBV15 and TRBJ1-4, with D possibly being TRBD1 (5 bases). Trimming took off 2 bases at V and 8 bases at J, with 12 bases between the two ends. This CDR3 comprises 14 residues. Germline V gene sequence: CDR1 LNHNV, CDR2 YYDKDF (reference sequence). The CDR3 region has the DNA TGTGCCACCAGCAGAAGGACTGGGGGGGAAAAACTGTTTTTT. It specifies CATSRRTGGEKLFF.

CDR3 sequence reads: CASSDPGSRETQYF. The CDR3 nucleotides are TGTGCCAGCAGCGATCCGGGATCTCGTGAGACCCAGTACTTC. V is TRBV11-3 and J is TRBJ2-5, with D possibly being TRBD2 (5 bases). V lost 5 bases and J lost 5, with 15 bases in between. Germline assignment: CDR1 SGHNT and CDR2 YENEEA. This CDR3 is built from 14 residues. Looking up the rest from reference TRBV11-3 and TRBJ2-5 gives the full variable domain: EAGVVQSPRYKIIEKKQPVAFWCNPISGHNTLYWYLQNLGQGPELLIRYENEEAVDDSQLPKDRFSAERLKGVDSTLKIQPAELGDSAVYLCASSDPGSRETQYFGPGTRLLVL.

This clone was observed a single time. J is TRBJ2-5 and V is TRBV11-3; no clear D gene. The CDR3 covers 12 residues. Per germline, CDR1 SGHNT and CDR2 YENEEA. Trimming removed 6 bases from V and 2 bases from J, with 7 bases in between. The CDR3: CASSLGQETQYF. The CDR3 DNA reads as TGTGCCAGCAGTTTGGGGCAAGAGACCCAGTACTTC.

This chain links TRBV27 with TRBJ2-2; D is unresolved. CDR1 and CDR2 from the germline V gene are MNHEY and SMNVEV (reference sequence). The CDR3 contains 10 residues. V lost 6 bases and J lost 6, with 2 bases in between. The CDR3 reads CASSPGELFF. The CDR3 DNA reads TGTGCCAGCAGCCCCGGGGAGCTGTTTTTT.

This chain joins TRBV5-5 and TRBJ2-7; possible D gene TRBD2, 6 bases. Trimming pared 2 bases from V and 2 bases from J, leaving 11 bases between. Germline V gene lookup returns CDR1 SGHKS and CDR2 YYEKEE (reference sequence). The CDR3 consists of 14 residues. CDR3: CASSFGTQTYEQYF. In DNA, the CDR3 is TGTGCCAGCAGCTTTGGGACTCAGACCTACGAGCAGTACTTC.

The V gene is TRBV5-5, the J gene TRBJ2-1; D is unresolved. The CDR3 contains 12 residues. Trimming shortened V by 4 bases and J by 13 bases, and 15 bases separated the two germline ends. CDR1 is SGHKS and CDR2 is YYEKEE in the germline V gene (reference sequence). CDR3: CASSPGPRNQFF. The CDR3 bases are TGTGCCAGCAGCCCCGGACCCAGGAATCAGTTCTTC. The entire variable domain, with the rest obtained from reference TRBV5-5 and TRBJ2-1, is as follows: DAGVTQSPTHLIKTRGQQVTLRCSPISGHKSVSWYQQVLGQGPQFIFQYYEKEERGRGNFPDRFSARQFPNYSSELNVNALLLGDSALYLCASSPGPRNQFFGPGTRLTVL.

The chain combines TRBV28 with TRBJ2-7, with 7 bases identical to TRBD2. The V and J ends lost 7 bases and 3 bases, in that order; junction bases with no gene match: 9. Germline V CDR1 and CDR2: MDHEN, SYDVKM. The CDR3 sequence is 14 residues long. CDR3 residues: CASTPGGENYEQYF. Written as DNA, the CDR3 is TGTGCCAGCACCCCGGGGGGAGAGAACTACGAGCAGTACTTC.

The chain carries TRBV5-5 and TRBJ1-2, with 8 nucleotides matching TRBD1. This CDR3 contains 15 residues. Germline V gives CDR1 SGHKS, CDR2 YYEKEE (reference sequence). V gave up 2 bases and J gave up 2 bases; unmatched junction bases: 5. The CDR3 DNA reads TGTGCCAGCAGCTTAGCAGGGGGCAGGAACTATGGCTACACCTTC. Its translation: CASSLAGGRNYGYTF.

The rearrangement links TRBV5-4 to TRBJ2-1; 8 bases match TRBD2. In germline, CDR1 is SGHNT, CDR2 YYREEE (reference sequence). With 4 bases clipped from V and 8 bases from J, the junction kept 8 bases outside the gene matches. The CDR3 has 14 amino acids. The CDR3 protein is CASSPRGAQYEQFF. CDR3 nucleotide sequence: TGTGCCAGCAGCCCGCGGGGGGCGCAATATGAGCAGTTCTTC.

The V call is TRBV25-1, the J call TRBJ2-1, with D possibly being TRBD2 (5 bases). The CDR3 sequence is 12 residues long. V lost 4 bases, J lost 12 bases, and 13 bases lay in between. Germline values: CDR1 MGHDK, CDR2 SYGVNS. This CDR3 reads CASSGGSRSQFF. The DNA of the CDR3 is TGTGCCAGCAGTGGAGGGTCCCGGTCGCAGTTCTTC.

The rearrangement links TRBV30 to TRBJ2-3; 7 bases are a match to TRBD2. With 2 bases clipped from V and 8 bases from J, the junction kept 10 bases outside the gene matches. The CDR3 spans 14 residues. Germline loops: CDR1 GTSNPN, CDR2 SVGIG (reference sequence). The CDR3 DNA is TGTGCCTGGAGTAATAGCGGGTCAGAAGGTACGCAGTATTTT. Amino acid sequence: CAWSNSGSEGTQYF.

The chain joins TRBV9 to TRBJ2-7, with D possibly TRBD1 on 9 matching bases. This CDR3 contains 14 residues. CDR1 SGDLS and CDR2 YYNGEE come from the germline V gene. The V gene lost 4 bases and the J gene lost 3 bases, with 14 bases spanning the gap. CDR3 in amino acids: CASSRGGQGYEQYF. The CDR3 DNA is TGTGCCAGCAGCCGGGGGGGACAGGGCTACGAGCAGTACTTC. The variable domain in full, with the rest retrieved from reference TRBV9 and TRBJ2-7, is DSGVTQTPKHLITATGQRVTLRCSPRSGDLSVYWYQQSLDQGLQFLIQYYNGEERAKGNILERFSAQQFPDLHSELNLSSLELGDSALYFCASSRGGQGYEQYFGPGTRLTVT.

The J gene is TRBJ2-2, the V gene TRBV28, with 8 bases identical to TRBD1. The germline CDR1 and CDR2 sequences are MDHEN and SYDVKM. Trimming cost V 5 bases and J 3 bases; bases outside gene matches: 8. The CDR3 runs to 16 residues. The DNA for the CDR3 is TGTGCCAGCAGTGCCGGACAGGGTAGGGACACCGGGGAGCTGTTTTTT. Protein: CASSAGQGRDTGELFF.

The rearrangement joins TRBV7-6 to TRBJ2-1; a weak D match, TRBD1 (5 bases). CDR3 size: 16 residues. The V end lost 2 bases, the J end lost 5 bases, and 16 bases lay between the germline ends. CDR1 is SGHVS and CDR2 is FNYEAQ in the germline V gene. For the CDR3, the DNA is TGTGCCAGCAGCTTACCCCTCAGGGATAGGAACAATGAGCAGTTCTTC. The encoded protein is CASSLPLRDRNNEQFF.